What follows are 30 T cell receptor beta chains derived from one specimen sequenced in a study of cytomegalovirus exposure and HLA in healthy donors. The PCR was carried out with 60 Vbeta primers and 13 Jbeta primers. Repertoires were generated with immunoSEQ multiplex PCR, while TCRdb's copy carries only in-frame clones and drops some. Counted here are about 140,000 clones, about three quarters occurring once; the ten biggest clones make up roughly 1.2%. The specimen sequenced was PBMCs. All receptors derive from a male donor in good health and CMV-seropositive.

The chain carries TRBV6-5 and TRBJ1-2, with D possibly being TRBD1 (5 bases). V lost 3 bases and J lost 7, with 21 bases in between. CDR1 MNHEY and CDR2 SVGAGI come from the germline V gene. The CDR3 extends over 16 amino acids. The CDR3 region is CASSYAPLTGTPGYTF. The CDR3 DNA follows: TGTGCCAGCAGTTATGCTCCTTTAACCGGGACTCCTGGCTACACCTTC.

The chain carries TRBV10-3 and TRBJ2-7; the D gene is possibly TRBD1 (6 bases). V was clipped by 10 bases and J by 3 bases, with 25 bases between them. CDR1 is ENHRY and CDR2 is SYGVKD in the germline V gene. The CDR3 is 16 amino acids. CDR3 nucleotides: TGTGCCACTCTTCCCTCCCTTACAGGGTCCTACTACGAGCAGTACTTC. This gives the protein CATLPSLTGSYYEQYF.

J is TRBJ2-7 and V is TRBV7-9, with D possibly being TRBD2 (6 bases). The CDR3 sequence is 12 residues long. Trimming removed 7 bases at V and 3 bases at J, with 10 bases between. The germline V gene has CDR1 SEHNR and CDR2 FQNEAQ (reference sequence). The CDR3 DNA is TGTGCCAGCACCACGGACTACTACGAGCAGTACTTC. Protein: CASTTDYYEQYF.

This clone was seen a few times. The V call is TRBV19, the J call TRBJ1-4, with D uncertain. The germline CDR1 and CDR2 sequences are LNHDA and SQIVND (reference sequence). This CDR3 is 14 amino acids long. The ends were cut back, 7 bases at V and 6 bases at J, with 15 bases in the middle. CDR3 loop: CASNEVGGYEKLFF. The CDR3 DNA sequence: TGTGCCAGTAACGAGGTTGGTGGTTATGAAAAACTGTTTTTT.

The chain links TRBV13 to TRBJ2-1, with a weak D call TRBD2 (6 bases). Trimming shortened V by 4 bases and J by 7 bases, and 20 bases separated the two germline ends. The CDR3 is 16 residues long. Germline CDR1 is PRHDT and CDR2 is FYEKMQ (reference sequence). CDR3 DNA: TGTGCCAGCAGCTCCCCCGGAAGCGGAGGGGTAAATGAGCAGTTCTTC. This translates into CASSSPGSGGVNEQFF.

The chain links TRBV19 to TRBJ1-3; no firm D call. Germline V gives CDR1 LNHDA, CDR2 SQIVND (reference sequence). CDR3 length: 14 amino acids. The V and J ends lost 7 bases and 4 bases respectively, with 14 bases between them. CDR3 residues: CASTPLSRGNTIYF. The CDR3 coding sequence is TGTGCCAGTACTCCGTTATCGAGGGGAAACACCATATATTTT.

The rearrangement uses TRBV27 and TRBJ1-4; no firm D call. CDR1 is MNHEY and CDR2 is SMNVEV in the germline V gene (reference sequence). V lost 2 bases, J lost 15 bases, and 7 bases lay in between. The CDR3 spans 10 residues. CDR3 nucleotide sequence: TGTGCCAGCAGTTTACTCCTCGTGTTTTTT. This sequence encodes CASSLLLVFF. The full variable domain, its missing parts supplied by reference TRBV27 and TRBJ1-4, is EAQVTQNPRYLITVTGKKLTVTCSQNMNHEYMSWYRQDPGLGLRQIYYSMNVEVTDKGDVPEGYKVSRKEKRNFPLILESPSPNQTSLYFCASSLLLVFFGSGTQLSVL.

This chain uses TRBV5-1 with TRBJ2-4; D gene unclear. Looked up from germline, CDR1 is SGHRS and CDR2 is YFSETQ. CDR3 length equals 14 residues. V shed 4 bases and J shed 5 bases, with 13 bases lying between them. The chain's CDR3 is CASSPEATQNIQYF. CDR3 nucleotides: TGCGCCAGCAGCCCTGAAGCCACCCAAAACATTCAGTACTTC. Using reference TRBV5-1 and TRBJ2-4 for the parts outside the CDR3, the full variable domain is KAGVTQTPRYLIKTRGQQVTLSCSPISGHRSVSWYQQTPGQGLQFLFEYFSETQRNKGNFPGRFSGRQFSNSRSEMNVSTLELGDSALYLCASSPEATQNIQYFGAGTRLSVL.

The chain combines TRBV5-5 with TRBJ2-5; 9 bases align to TRBD1. V lost 1 base, J lost 0 bases, and 16 bases stayed unmatched. Germline CDR1 reads SGHKS; CDR2 reads YYEKEE (reference sequence). The CDR3 totals 20 residues. For the CDR3, the DNA is TGTGCCAGCAGCTTGAGAGGGCCGGGACAGGGACTACCGTACCAAGAGACCCAGTACTTC. It yields the protein CASSLRGPGQGLPYQETQYF.

The chain combines TRBV5-6 with TRBJ1-6, with TRBD1 as a possible D gene (6 bases). The CDR3 loop spans 16 amino acids. Germline V gene sequence: CDR1 SGHDT, CDR2 YYEEEE. Trimming took off 0 bases at V and 5 bases at J, with 12 bases between the two ends. Written as DNA, the CDR3 is TGTGCCAGCAGCTTGGTAGGGACACTAGATAATTCACCCCTCCACTTT. Translation: CASSLVGTLDNSPLHF.

The chain carries TRBV28 and TRBJ2-2, with TRBD2 as a possible D gene (5 bases). Trimming removed 6 bases at V and 4 bases at J, with 18 bases between. The length of the CDR3 is 16 residues. Per the germline V gene, CDR1 is MDHEN and CDR2 is SYDVKM. CDR3 region: CASRAEAELFTGELFF. The CDR3 region has the DNA TGTGCCAGCAGAGCGGAAGCGGAACTCTTCACCGGGGAGCTGTTTTTT.

This chain links TRBV19 with TRBJ2-7; 11 positions agree with TRBD2. This CDR3 region has 17 residues. Germline lookup yields CDR1 LNHDA and CDR2 SQIVND (reference sequence). After removal of 3 bases from V and 2 bases from J, the junction contained 9 bases not matched to a gene. DNA of the CDR3: TGTGCCAGTAGTATCCTCGGGACTAGCGGAACACCCTACGAGCAGTACTTC. This codes for CASSILGTSGTPYEQYF.

This chain connects TRBV28 to TRBJ2-5; TRBD2 aligns across 15 bases. The assigned J gene may be wrong: the sequence end matches TRBJ2-7 better. The CDR3 covers 16 residues. Germline CDR1 reads MDHEN; CDR2 reads SYDVKM. The CDR3 nucleotides are TGTGCCAGCAGTCTCTCCGGGACTAGCGGGAGGTACGAGCAGTACTTC. As protein: CASSLSGTSGRYEQYF.

The chain is built from TRBV7-9 and TRBJ2-3; D uncertain. Trimming stripped 3 bases from V and 2 bases from J, with 12 bases between. The CDR3 consists of 15 residues. The germline gives CDR1 SEHNR, CDR2 FQNEAQ (reference sequence). DNA for the CDR3: TGTGCCAGCAGCTTGTTCGCGGATCCCACAGATACGCAGTATTTT. Residues: CASSLFADPTDTQYF.

The chain has TRBV9 and TRBJ2-3; the D is unclear. Looked up from germline, CDR1 is SGDLS and CDR2 is YYNGEE. The CDR3 is made up of 12 amino acids. The ends were cut back, 7 bases at V and 6 bases at J, with 12 bases in the middle. CDR3 protein: CASALREDTQYF. CDR3 DNA: TGTGCCAGCGCCCTACGAGAGGATACGCAGTATTTT.

This clone was recorded a few times. The chain couples TRBV27 to TRBJ2-5; 8 bases match TRBD2. The J call may be in error: the DNA end matches TRBJ2-7 better. Germline V gene data show CDR1 as MNHEY and CDR2 as SMNVEV (reference sequence). CDR3 length: 14 amino acids. The CDR3 DNA sequence: TGTGCCAGCAGTTTAAGCGGGGGCTCCTACGAGCAGTACTTC. It codes for CASSLSGGSYEQYF.

This chain connects TRBV29-1 to TRBJ2-7; D is possibly TRBD2 (6 bases). Germline CDR1 is SQVTM and CDR2 is ANQGSEA. V lost 6 bases to trimming and J lost 6 bases, with 18 bases between them. The CDR3 loop spans 13 amino acids. CDR3: CSVKGLLLGEQYF. In DNA form, the CDR3 reads TGCAGCGTCAAGGGACTCCTTTTGGGCGAGCAGTACTTC.

The chain employs TRBV7-3 and TRBJ2-1; possibly TRBD1 for D (5 bases). Germline values: CDR1 SGHTA, CDR2 FQGTGA. The CDR3 consists of 15 residues. V was cut by 5 bases and J by 0 bases, with 11 bases left in between. CDR3 bases: TGTGCCAGCAGCGTAGGGGCAGGCTCCTACAATGAGCAGTTCTTC. Translated: CASSVGAGSYNEQFF.

The chain is built from TRBV5-1 and TRBJ1-2; D unclear. Between the trimmed V and J ends, which lost 0 bases and 8 bases, there was a span of 11 bases. The CDR3 has 13 residues. CDR1 is SGHRS, CDR2 YFSETQ, per germline. The CDR3 sequence is CASSLERERGYTF. The CDR3 DNA reads as TGCGCCAGCAGCTTGGAACGGGAGCGCGGCTACACCTTC.

This chain joins TRBV6-1 and TRBJ2-5; D is possibly TRBD2 (5 bases). V lost 2 bases and J 5 bases, leaving 15 bases between the germline ends. Germline CDR1 reads MNHNS; CDR2 reads SASEGT. The CDR3 loop spans 15 amino acids. CDR3 sequence (DNA): TGTGCCAGCAGTGAATGGAGCGACACGGGGGAGACCCAGTACTTC. It specifies CASSEWSDTGETQYF.

The chain combines TRBV5-1 with TRBJ1-5, with 7 nucleotides matching TRBD1. Germline lookup yields CDR1 SGHRS and CDR2 YFSETQ. The J segment lost 4 bases and the V segment lost 4 bases, leaving 8 bases of the junction unmatched. This CDR3 is 15 amino acids long. The CDR3 nucleotides are TGCGCCAGCAGCCTGACAGGGACAACAAATCAGCCCCAGCATTTT. Encoded protein: CASSLTGTTNQPQHF.

This clone was seen a handful of times. As DNA, the CDR3 is TGTGCCAGCAGTTACGCCGACTGGAACACTGAAGCTTTCTTT. Translated: CASSYADWNTEAFF. This sequence joins TRBV6-5 and TRBJ1-1; D uncertain. The CDR3 spans 14 residues. Trimming pared 2 bases from V and 1 base from J, leaving 8 bases between. The germline V gene encodes CDR1 MNHEY and CDR2 SVGAGI.

The chain links TRBV9 to TRBJ1-1; 8 nucleotides agree with TRBD1. Looked up from germline, CDR1 is SGDLS and CDR2 is YYNGEE. This CDR3 contains 15 residues. Trimming removed 4 bases from V and 0 bases from J; junction bases left unmatched: 5. This CDR3 is CASSKQGGMNTEAFF. The CDR3 bases are TGTGCCAGCAGCAAACAGGGGGGGATGAACACTGAAGCTTTCTTT.

This clone was counted a single time. At one of its ends the junction is not consistent with the germline gene, which may arise from a read error. This chain links TRBV7-7 with TRBJ2-1; D is ambiguous. CDR3 size: 13 residues. Germline V lookup: CDR1 SSHAT, CDR2 FNYEAQ (reference sequence). The CDR3 coding sequence is TGTGCTAGCAGCTTAGATTTGTATAATGAGCAGTTCTTC. Translated: CASSLDLYNEQFF. The whole variable domain, filled in from reference TRBV7-7 and TRBJ2-1, reads GAGVSQSPRYKVTKRGQDVTLRCDPISSHATLYWYQQALGQGPEFLTYFNYEAQPDKSGLPSDRFSAERPEGSISTLTIQRTEQRDSAMYRCASSLDLYNEQFFGPGTRLTVL.

CDR3 nucleotides: TGTGCCAGCAGCTCAAGGGGCTATGGCTACACCTTC. Its translation: CASSSRGYGYTF. The gene calls are TRBV7-9 and TRBJ1-2, with TRBD1 as a possible D gene (5 bases). CDR1 and CDR2 (germline): SEHNR, FQNEAQ (reference sequence). Trimming took 4 bases from V and 4 from J, leaving 7 bases between them. The CDR3 spans 12 residues.

In DNA, the CDR3 is TGTGCCATCAGTGTGCGGGGGGGCCATAACAATGAGCAGTTCTTC. Protein sequence: CAISVRGGHNNEQFF. V and J are TRBV10-3 and TRBJ2-1, with 9 positions matching TRBD2. With V trimmed by 4 bases and J by 5 bases, 6 bases remained unmatched. The germline CDR1 and CDR2 sequences are ENHRY and SYGVKD. The CDR3 is made up of 15 amino acids.

This clone was recorded only once. The chain links TRBV28 to TRBJ2-5, with TRBD1 identical over 7 bases. The V segment lost 5 bases and the J segment 4 bases; nucleotides outside the gene matches: 13. CDR1 MDHEN and CDR2 SYDVKM come from the germline V gene. The CDR3 runs 16 residues. The CDR3 nucleotides are TGTGCCAGCAGTCCCTCAAGGGGGCGTATTGGAGAGACCCAGTACTTC. Translated, it gives CASSPSRGRIGETQYF.

On this clone itself: Other DNA sequences from this sample encode an identical CDR3 as well. The rearrangement uses TRBV29-1 and TRBJ2-1; 7 nucleotides match TRBD1. Germline V gene sequence: CDR1 SQVTM, CDR2 ANQGSEA. The CDR3 runs 14 residues. Trimming at V came to 4 bases and at J to 1 base, leaving 4 bases not matched to a gene. CDR3 sequence (DNA): TGCAGCGTTGCAGGGGGTGGGTCCTACAATGAGCAGTTCTTC. It translates to CSVAGGGSYNEQFF.

The chain couples TRBV5-1 to TRBJ2-1; D is uncertain. The length of the CDR3 is 16 residues. Trimming removed 0 bases at V and 3 bases at J, with 13 bases between. Germline V lookup: CDR1 SGHRS, CDR2 YFSETQ. CDR3: CASSLVRGGDYNEQFF. The CDR3 DNA sequence: TGCGCCAGCAGCTTGGTGAGAGGTGGAGACTACAATGAGCAGTTCTTC. The full variable domain, in which reference TRBV5-1 and TRBJ2-1 provide the parts outside the CDR3, is KAGVTQTPRYLIKTRGQQVTLSCSPISGHRSVSWYQQTPGQGLQFLFEYFSETQRNKGNFPGRFSGRQFSNSRSEMNVSTLELGDSALYLCASSLVRGGDYNEQFFGPGTRLTVL.

This rearrangement joins TRBV4-1 to TRBJ2-2, with 13 bases that match TRBD2. Trimming at V came to 3 bases and at J to 5 bases, leaving 6 bases not matched to a gene. This CDR3 region has 17 residues. CDR1 and CDR2 from the germline V gene are MGHRA and YSYEKL. CDR3 protein: CASSHKSGLAGTGELFF. The CDR3 nucleotides read TGCGCCAGCAGCCATAAATCGGGACTAGCGGGAACCGGGGAGCTGTTTTTT.